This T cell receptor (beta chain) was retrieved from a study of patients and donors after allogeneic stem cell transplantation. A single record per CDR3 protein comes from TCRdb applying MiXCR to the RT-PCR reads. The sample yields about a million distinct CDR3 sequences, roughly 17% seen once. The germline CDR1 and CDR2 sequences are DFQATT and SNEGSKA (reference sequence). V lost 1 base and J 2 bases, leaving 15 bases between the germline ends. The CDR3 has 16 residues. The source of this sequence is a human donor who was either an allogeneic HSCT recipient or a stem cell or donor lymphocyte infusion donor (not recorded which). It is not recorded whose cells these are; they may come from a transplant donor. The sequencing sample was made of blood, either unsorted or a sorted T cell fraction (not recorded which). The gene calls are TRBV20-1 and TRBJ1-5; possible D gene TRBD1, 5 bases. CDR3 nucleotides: TGCAGTGCTAGAGTCCCGAAAGGGGCTGGCAATCAGCCCCAGCATTTT. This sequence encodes CSARVPKGAGNQPQHF.